A selection of T cell receptor beta chains follows, all from one sample in a study of shared clonotypes between healthy human individuals. Repertoires were generated with immunoSEQ multiplex PCR, while TCRdb's copy carries only in-frame clones and drops some. The sample comprises roughly 2.4 million clones, around 95% of which are singletons, and around 0.13% rests with the top ten. Sequencing used naive CD4+ T cells sorted from blood. These receptors all come from a man in his late teens or twenties in good health. Each CDR3 is given with its conserved first and last residue. D genes are given only for firm matches. Clone size is stated in some rows and not others, as once, few, many or a class when expanded.

J gene	D gene	clone size	V gene	CDR3 DNA	CDR3 protein
TRBJ1-5	NA	NA	TRBV10-3	TGTGCCATCAGCACGGACAGCTCCAGCAATCAGCCCCAGCATTTT	CAISTDSSSNQPQHF
TRBJ1-4	NA	NA	TRBV7-9	TGTGCCAGCAGCTTAACCAGGGGAGACGAAAAACTGTTTTTT	CASSLTRGDEKLFF
TRBJ1-2	TRBD1	NA	TRBV20-1	TGCAGTGCTGGACAGGGCGATGGCTACACCTTC	CSAGQGDGYTF
TRBJ2-5	NA	NA	TRBV7-7	TGTGCTAGCAGCCCGGGACCGCAAGAGACCCAGTACTTC	CASSPGPQETQYF
TRBJ2-7	NA	NA	TRBV6-1	TGTGCCAGCAGGGGACGAACCTACGAGCAGTACTTC	CASRGRTYEQYF
TRBJ1-2	NA	NA	TRBV7-2	TGTGCCAGCAGCTTACGGACGGAAAACTATGGCTACACCTTC	CASSLRTENYGYTF
TRBJ1-6	NA	NA	TRBV9	TGTGCCAGCAGCCCTAGCGCCCTGGGGAATTCACCCCTCCACTTT	CASSPSALGNSPLHF
TRBJ1-4	NA	NA	TRBV18	TGTGCCAGCTCACCACCGGTGGAGGGGAATGAAAAACTGTTTTTT	CASSPPVEGNEKLFF
TRBJ2-1	NA	NA	TRBV5-6	TGTGCCAGCAGCCGGTCACCCCCGAGAGAGCAGTTCTTC	CASSRSPPREQFF
TRBJ2-1	NA	NA	TRBV11-3	TGTGCCAGCAGCTTAGGCCTCAATGAGCAGTTCTTC	CASSLGLNEQFF
TRBJ2-1	TRBD2	NA	TRBV9	TGTGCCAGCAGCGTAGCCTCACTAGCGGGGGGAAATGAGCAGTTCTTC	CASSVASLAGGNEQFF
TRBJ1-1	TRBD1	NA	TRBV28	TGTGCCAGCAGATCCGGGACAGTGAACACTGAAGCTTTCTTT	CASRSGTVNTEAFF
TRBJ2-2	NA	NA	TRBV6-1	TGTGCCGCAGCGAACACCGGGGAGCTGTTTTTT	CAAANTGELFF
TRBJ1-6	NA	NA	TRBV4-1	TGCGCCAGCAGCCTCGGGAGTTATAATTCACCCCTCCACTTT	CASSLGSYNSPLHF
TRBJ1-3	TRBD1	NA	TRBV6-6	TGTGCCAGCAGTCTGACAGGGGGAAACACCATATATTTT	CASSLTGGNTIYF
TRBJ2-3	TRBD2	NA	TRBV5-4	TGTGCCAGGGGGATAGCGGGAGCGCGCACAGATACGCAGTATTTT	CARGIAGARTDTQYF
TRBJ2-1	NA	NA	TRBV5-4	TGTGCCAGCAGCTTCAACAGGAATGAGCAGTTCTTC	CASSFNRNEQFF
TRBJ2-3	TRBD2	NA	TRBV5-1	TGCGCCAGCAGCACCCGACTAGCGGGGGGCTCAGGCTCAGATACGCAGTATTTT	CASSTRLAGGSGSDTQYF
TRBJ2-3	NA	NA	TRBV11-2	TGTGCCAGCAATCGCCGGAGCACAGATACGCAGTATTTT	CASNRRSTDTQYF
TRBJ1-6	TRBD1	NA	TRBV10-3	TGTGCCATCAGTTCATTACAGGGGTCTTCACCCCTCCACTTT	CAISSLQGSSPLHF
TRBJ2-5	TRBD2	NA	TRBV2	TGTGCCAGCAGTGTGGAAATGGCGGGGGGACAAGAGACCCAGTACTTC	CASSVEMAGGQETQYF
TRBJ2-5	NA	NA	TRBV11-2	TGTGCCAGCAGCTTAGGACTAGTGGGAGAGACCCAGTACTTC	CASSLGLVGETQYF
TRBJ2-1	NA	NA	TRBV5-1	TGCGCCAGCAGCGTGGTGGGGCTAAGTGACTCCTACAATGAGCAGTTCTTC	CASSVVGLSDSYNEQFF
TRBJ2-3	NA	NA	TRBV5-1	TGCGCCAGCAGCCAACAAGTTACCACAGATACGCAGTATTTT	CASSQQVTTDTQYF
TRBJ2-6	NA	NA	TRBV30	TGTGCCTGGAGTAGGGCAGGGCGAAGGCGAACCAGCTCTGGGGCCAACGTCCTGACTTTC	CAWSRAGRRRTSSGANVLTF
TRBJ1-5	NA	NA	TRBV16	TGTGCCAGCAGTGAAGTGAGCAATCAGCCCCAGCATTTT	CASSEVSNQPQHF
TRBJ1-1	TRBD1	NA	TRBV4-3	TGCGCCAGCAGCCTACGACAGGGCTACACTGAAGCTTTCTTT	CASSLRQGYTEAFF
TRBJ2-2	NA	NA	TRBV7-3	TGTGCCAGCAGCCTGTTGAGCACCGGGGAGCTGTTTTTT	CASSLLSTGELFF
TRBJ2-7	TRBD2	NA	TRBV9	TGTGCCAGCAGTCCAGGGGGTAGCGGGAGTTACTACGAGCAGTACTTC	CASSPGGSGSYYEQYF
TRBJ2-1	TRBD1	few	TRBV2	TGTGCCAGCAGTGCTTCACAGGGGGACAATGAGCAGTTCTTC	CASSASQGDNEQFF
TRBJ2-1	NA	NA	TRBV2	TGTGCCAGCAGTGTGAGCGCTTACAATGAGCAGTTCTTC	CASSVSAYNEQFF
TRBJ1-2	NA	NA	TRBV4-1	TGCGCCAGCAGCCAACAGGCTCACTATGGCTACACCTTC	CASSQQAHYGYTF